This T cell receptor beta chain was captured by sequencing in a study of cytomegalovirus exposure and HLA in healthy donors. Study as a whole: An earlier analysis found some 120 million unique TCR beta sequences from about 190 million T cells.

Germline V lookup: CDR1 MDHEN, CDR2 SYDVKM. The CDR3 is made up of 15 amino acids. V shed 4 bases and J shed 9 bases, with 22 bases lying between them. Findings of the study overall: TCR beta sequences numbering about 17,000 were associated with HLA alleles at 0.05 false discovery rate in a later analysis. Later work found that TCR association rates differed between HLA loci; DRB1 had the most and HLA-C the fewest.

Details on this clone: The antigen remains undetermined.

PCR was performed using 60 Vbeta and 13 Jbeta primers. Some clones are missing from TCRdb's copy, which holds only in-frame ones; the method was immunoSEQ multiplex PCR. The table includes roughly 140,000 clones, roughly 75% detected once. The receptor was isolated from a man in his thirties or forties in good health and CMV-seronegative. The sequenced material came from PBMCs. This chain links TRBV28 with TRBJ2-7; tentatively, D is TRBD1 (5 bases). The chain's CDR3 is CASSSAGGRSRGQYF. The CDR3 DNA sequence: TGTGCCAGCAGTTCCGCCGGTGGGCGAAGTAGGGGGCAGTACTTC.